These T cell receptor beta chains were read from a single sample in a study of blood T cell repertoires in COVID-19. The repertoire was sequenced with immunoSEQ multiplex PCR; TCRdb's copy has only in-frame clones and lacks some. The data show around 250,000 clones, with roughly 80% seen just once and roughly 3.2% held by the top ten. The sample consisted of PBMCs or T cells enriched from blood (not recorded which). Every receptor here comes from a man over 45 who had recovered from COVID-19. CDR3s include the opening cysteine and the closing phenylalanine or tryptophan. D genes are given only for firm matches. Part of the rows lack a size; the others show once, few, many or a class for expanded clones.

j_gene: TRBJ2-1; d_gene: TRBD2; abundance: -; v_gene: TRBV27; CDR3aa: CASSFRGIGGRVQQFF; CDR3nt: TGTGCCAGCAGTTTCCGGGGGATTGGCGGGAGGGTACAGCAGTTCTTC
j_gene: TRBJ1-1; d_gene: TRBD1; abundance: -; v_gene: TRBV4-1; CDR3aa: CASSQPTGTGAFIF; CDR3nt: TGCGCCAGCAGCCAACCTACCGGGACAGGGGCTTTTATCTTT
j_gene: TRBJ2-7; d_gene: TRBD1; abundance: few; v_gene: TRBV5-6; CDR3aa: CASIGQGAGPYF; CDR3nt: TGTGCCAGCATTGGACAGGGGGCTGGTCCGTACTTC
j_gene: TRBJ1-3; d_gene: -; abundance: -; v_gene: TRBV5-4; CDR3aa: CASSLQGLGNTIYF; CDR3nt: TGTGCCAGCAGCTTGCAGGGTTTGGGAAACACCATATATTTT
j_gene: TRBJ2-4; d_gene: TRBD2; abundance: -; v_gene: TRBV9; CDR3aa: CASSSPDLAALHF; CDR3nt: TGTGCCAGCAGCTCCCCGGACCTAGCGGCTCTACACTTC
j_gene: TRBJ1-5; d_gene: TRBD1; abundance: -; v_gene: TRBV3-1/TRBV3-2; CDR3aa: CASSQDGTVDQPQHF; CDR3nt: TGTGCCAGCAGCCAAGACGGGACAGTAGATCAGCCCCAGCATTTT
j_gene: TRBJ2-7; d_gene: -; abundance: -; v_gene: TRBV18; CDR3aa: CASSPLMTIQAGYHEQYF; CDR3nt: TGTGCCAGCTCACCATTAATGACAATTCAAGCAGGGTACCACGAGCAGTACTTC
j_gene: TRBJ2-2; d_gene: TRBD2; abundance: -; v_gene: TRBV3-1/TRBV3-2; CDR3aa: CASSGRDLAGENTGELFF; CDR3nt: TGTGCCAGCAGCGGACGAGATTTAGCGGGGGAGAACACCGGGGAGCTGTTTTTT
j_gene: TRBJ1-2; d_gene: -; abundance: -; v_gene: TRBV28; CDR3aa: CASSRVGAALRYGYTF; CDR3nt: TGTGCCAGCAGCCGAGTAGGTGCAGCGCTACGCTATGGCTACACCTTC
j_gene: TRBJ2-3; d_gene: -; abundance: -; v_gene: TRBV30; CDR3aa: CAWRRGSTDTQYF; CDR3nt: TGTGCCTGGAGGAGAGGCTCCACAGATACGCAGTATTTT
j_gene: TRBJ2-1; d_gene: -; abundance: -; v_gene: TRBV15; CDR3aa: CATSRQEPNEQFF; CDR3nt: TGTGCCACCAGCCGACAGGAACCCAATGAGCAGTTCTTC
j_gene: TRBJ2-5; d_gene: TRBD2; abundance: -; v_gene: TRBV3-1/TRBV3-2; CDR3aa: CASSQAREALGETQYF; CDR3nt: TGTGCCAGCAGCCAAGCGCGGGAGGCGTTAGGAGAGACCCAGTACTTC
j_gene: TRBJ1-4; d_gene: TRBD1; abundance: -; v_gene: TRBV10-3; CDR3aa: CAISESGQGEKLFF; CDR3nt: TGTGCCATCAGTGAGTCAGGACAGGGTGAAAAACTGTTTTTT
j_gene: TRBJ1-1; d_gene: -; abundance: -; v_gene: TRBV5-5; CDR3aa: CASSLSVEAFF; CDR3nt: TGTGCCAGCAGCTTGTCTGTCGAAGCTTTCTTT
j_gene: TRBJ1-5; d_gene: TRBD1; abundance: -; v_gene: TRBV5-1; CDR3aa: CASSPDRNTLPQHF; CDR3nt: TGCGCCAGCAGCCCGGACAGGAATACTTTGCCCCAGCATTTT
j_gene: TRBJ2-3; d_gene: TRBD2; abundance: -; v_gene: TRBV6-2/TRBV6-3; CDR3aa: CASSYGGGLPEQYF; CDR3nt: TGTGCCAGCAGTTACGGGGGGGGACTCCCAGAGCAGTATTTT
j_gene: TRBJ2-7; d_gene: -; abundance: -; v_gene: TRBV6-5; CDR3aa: CASRGQGVGSYEQYF; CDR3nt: TGTGCCAGCAGGGGCCAGGGTGTGGGCTCCTACGAGCAGTACTTC
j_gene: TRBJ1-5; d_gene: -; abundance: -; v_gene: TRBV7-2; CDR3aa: CASSVGDIYQPQHF; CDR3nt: TGTGCCAGCAGCGTTGGGGACATCTATCAGCCCCAGCATTTT
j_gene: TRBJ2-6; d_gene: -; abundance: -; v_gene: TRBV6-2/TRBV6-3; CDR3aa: CASSSDRTGANVLTF; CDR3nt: TGTGCCAGCAGCAGTGACAGGACTGGGGCCAACGTCCTGACTTTC
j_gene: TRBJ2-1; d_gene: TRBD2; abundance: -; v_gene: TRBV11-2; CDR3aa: CASSSSSGSLVVEQFF; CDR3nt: TGTGCCAGCAGCTCGTCTAGCGGCTCTTTAGTGGTTGAGCAGTTCTTC
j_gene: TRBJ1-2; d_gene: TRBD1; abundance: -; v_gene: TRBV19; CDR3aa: CASTNLDREYGYTF; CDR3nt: TGTGCCAGCACAAACTTGGACAGGGAGTATGGCTACACCTTC
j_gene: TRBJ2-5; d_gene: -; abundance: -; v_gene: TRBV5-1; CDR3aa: CASSLETGAPETQYF; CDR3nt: TGCGCCAGCAGCTTGGAGACAGGCGCCCCAGAGACCCAGTACTTC
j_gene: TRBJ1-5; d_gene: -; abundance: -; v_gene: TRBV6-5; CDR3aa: CASRQWGDSNQPQHF; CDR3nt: TGTGCCAGCAGGCAATGGGGGGATAGCAATCAGCCCCAGCATTTT
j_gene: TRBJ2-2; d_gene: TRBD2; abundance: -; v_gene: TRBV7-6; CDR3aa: CASSLRGGAGELFF; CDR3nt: TGTGCCAGCAGCTTAAGGGGAGGGGCCGGGGAGCTGTTTTTT
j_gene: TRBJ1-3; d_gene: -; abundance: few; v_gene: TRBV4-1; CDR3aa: CASSQPAASPGNTIYF; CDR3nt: TGCGCCAGCAGCCAACCGGCAGCTAGCCCCGGAAACACCATATATTTT
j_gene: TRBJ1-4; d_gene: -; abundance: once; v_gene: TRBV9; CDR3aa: CASSVGAQGEKLFF; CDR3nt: TGTGCCAGCAGCGTGGGGGCGCAAGGTGAAAAACTGTTTTTT
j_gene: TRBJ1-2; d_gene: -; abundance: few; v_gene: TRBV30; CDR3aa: CAWRWTGIDGYTF; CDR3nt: TGTGCCTGGAGATGGACGGGGATTGATGGCTACACCTTC
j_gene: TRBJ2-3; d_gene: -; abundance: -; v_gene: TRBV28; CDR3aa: CASLDSSTDTQYF; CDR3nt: TGTGCCAGTCTAGATTCTAGCACAGATACGCAGTATTTT
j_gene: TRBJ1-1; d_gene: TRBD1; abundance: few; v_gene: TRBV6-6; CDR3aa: CASSRYAGTVGTEAFF; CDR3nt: TGTGCCAGCAGTCGATATGCCGGGACAGTGGGCACTGAAGCTTTCTTT
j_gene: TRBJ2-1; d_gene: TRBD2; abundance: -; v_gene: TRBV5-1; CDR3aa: CASSLGSGGPSYNEQFF; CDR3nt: TGCGCCAGCAGCTTGGGTAGCGGGGGGCCTTCCTACAATGAGCAGTTCTTC
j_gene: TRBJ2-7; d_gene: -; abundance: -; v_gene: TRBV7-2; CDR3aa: CASRPQRNSYEQYF; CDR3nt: TGTGCCAGCAGGCCACAGCGGAACTCCTACGAGCAGTACTTC
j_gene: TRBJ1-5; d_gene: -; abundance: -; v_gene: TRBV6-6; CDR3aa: CASRRQWNQPQHF; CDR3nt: TGTGCCAGCAGAAGACAGTGGAATCAGCCCCAGCATTTT